This passage covers 17 T cell receptor beta chains from one sample sequenced in a study of memory CD4+ T cells and cytomegalovirus serostatus (dated by TCRdb to the late 2010s). A FACSAria II was used to sort memory CD4+ T cells, defined as single viable CD3+CD4+CD8-CD45RO+ cells. The library was produced with the immunoSEQ multiplex PCR assay. TCRdb retrieved this table from immuneACCESS and kept in-frame rearrangements only. Not all clones are present; in checked studies, unresolved V genes account for under half, and no reason is known for the remainder. Recorded for this sample are under 80,000 clones; 78% of them occurred a single time. Jointly, the top ten make up approximately 2.8% of the sample. Sequences were obtained from memory CD4+ T cells from blood. The receptors originated from an adult in good health and CMV-seropositive.

The rearrangement links TRBV28 to TRBJ1-1; TRBD1 might be the D (6 bases). The CDR3 totals 15 residues. CDR1 is MDHEN and CDR2 is SYDVKM in the germline V gene. V lost 2 bases and J 3 bases, leaving 13 bases between the germline ends. This CDR3 is CASSLVVQGYTEAFF. The CDR3, as DNA: TGTGCCAGCAGTTTAGTGGTTCAGGGGTACACTGAAGCTTTCTTT.

The chain recombines TRBV6-4 with TRBJ2-3, with D possibly matching TRBD1 (5 bases). The CDR3 covers 15 residues. The germline V and J ends were trimmed by 6 bases and 2 bases, with 15 bases remaining between them. CDR1 MRHNA and CDR2 SNTAGT come from the germline V gene. CDR3 loop: CASRARGVTTDTQYF. DNA of the CDR3: TGTGCCAGCAGAGCTAGGGGCGTAACCACAGATACGCAGTATTTT.

This clone was seen only a few times. This sequence joins TRBV10-2 and TRBJ2-6; possibly TRBD2 for D (5 bases). Per germline, CDR1 WSHSY and CDR2 SAAADI. Trimming took 5 bases from V and 0 from J, leaving 11 bases between them. The CDR3 runs to 16 residues. The CDR3 here is CASSLGTSSGANVLTF. CDR3 sequence (DNA): TGCGCCAGCAGTCTAGGTACTAGCTCTGGGGCCAACGTCCTGACTTTC.

This rearrangement joins TRBV11-2 to TRBJ2-3; a possible D gene is TRBD2 (6 bases). The CDR3 sequence is 12 residues long. The V end lost 5 bases, the J end lost 4 bases, and 7 bases lay between the germline ends. Per germline, CDR1 SGHAT and CDR2 FQNNGV. The CDR3: CASSPGADTQYF. CDR3 in DNA: TGTGCCAGCAGCCCGGGAGCAGATACGCAGTATTTT.

This rearrangement joins TRBV7-2 to TRBJ2-2; maybe TRBD1 (6 bases). Looked up from germline, CDR1 is SGHTA and CDR2 is FQGNSA. This CDR3 is 15 amino acids long. Between the trimmed V and J ends, which lost 6 bases and 6 bases, there was a span of 17 bases. The CDR3 coding sequence is TGTGCCAGCAGGGGGGCAGGGAGTTTGGCCGGGGAGCTGTTTTTT. Translation gives CASRGAGSLAGELFF.

This chain connects TRBV5-6 to TRBJ1-4; a weak D match, TRBD1 (5 bases). Germline V CDR1 and CDR2: SGHDT, YYEEEE. V was cut by 1 base and J by 7 bases, with 14 bases left in between. CDR3 length: 15 residues. The CDR3, as DNA: TGTGCCAGCAGCTTGTTCCCCCGAGGGGTTGAAAAACTGTTTTTT. Amino acids: CASSLFPRGVEKLFF.

The V call is TRBV5-1, the J call TRBJ2-1; D is ambiguous. The V end lost 1 base, the J end lost 8 bases, and 7 bases lay between the germline ends. The germline gives CDR1 SGHRS, CDR2 YFSETQ. The CDR3 runs to 12 residues. CDR3 sequence: CASSLKSDEQFF. The CDR3 region has the DNA TGCGCCAGCAGCTTGAAGAGCGATGAGCAGTTCTTC.

This clone was seen a few times. The CDR3: CAWIRGRAISGANVLTF. The CDR3 DNA reads TGTGCCTGGATTCGGGGCAGGGCGATCTCTGGGGCCAACGTCCTGACTTTC. This sequence joins TRBV30 and TRBJ2-6; D possibly uses TRBD1 or TRBD2 (5 bases each). CDR3 size: 17 residues. Trimming cost V 4 bases and J 0 bases, with 16 bases left between them. The germline CDR1 and CDR2 sequences are GTSNPN and SVGIG (reference sequence).

The genes are TRBV5-4 and TRBJ2-1; 14 bases map to TRBD2. The germline CDR1 and CDR2 sequences are SGHNT and YYREEE (reference sequence). The CDR3 covers 13 residues. The V segment lost 8 bases and the J segment 7 bases; nucleotides outside the gene matches: 2. The DNA for the CDR3 is TGTGCCAGGGGGACTAGCGGGAGAAATGAGCAGTTCTTC. Protein: CARGTSGRNEQFF. Together with reference TRBV5-4 and TRBJ2-1, the CDR3 gives the full variable domain: ETGVTQSPTHLIKTRGQQVTLRCSSQSGHNTVSWYQQALGQGPQFIFQYYREEENGRGNFPPRFSGLQFPNYSSELNVNALELDDSALYLCARGTSGRNEQFFGPGTRLTVL.

The chain uses TRBV5-1 and TRBJ2-7; the D is unclear. CDR1 is SGHRS, CDR2 YFSETQ, per germline. The CDR3 is made up of 12 amino acids. V was clipped by 2 bases and J by 4 bases, with 7 bases between them. In nucleotides, the CDR3 is TGCGCCAGCAGCTTTGCCGAATACGAGCAGTACTTC. Amino acid sequence: CASSFAEYEQYF.

V usage is TRBV30 and J usage is TRBJ2-3, with 8 positions matching TRBD1. CDR1 GTSNPN and CDR2 SVGIG come from the germline V gene (reference sequence). J was trimmed by 3 bases and V by 2 bases; bases with no gene match: 7. The CDR3 covers 15 residues. The CDR3 sequence is CAWSTRTGPTDTQYF. CDR3 sequence (DNA): TGTGCCTGGAGTACTCGGACAGGGCCGACAGATACGCAGTATTTT. Filled out from reference TRBV30 and TRBJ2-3, the complete variable domain reads SQTIHQWPATLVQPVGSPLSLECTVEGTSNPNLYWYRQAAGRGLQLLFYSVGIGQISSEVPQNLSASRPQDRQFILSSKKLLLSDSGFYLCAWSTRTGPTDTQYFGPGTRLTVL.

CDR3 nucleotides: TGTGCCAGCAGTGACAGAAGCGGAGGCTACACCTTC. This sequence encodes CASSDRSGGYTF. The chain recombines TRBV2 with TRBJ1-2; D unclear. Germline loops: CDR1 SNHLY, CDR2 FYNNEI. The V gene lost 3 bases and the J gene lost 8 bases, with 10 bases spanning the gap. CDR3 size: 12 residues. The full variable domain, its missing parts supplied by reference TRBV2 and TRBJ1-2, is EPEVTQTPSHQVTQMGQEVILRCVPISNHLYFYWYRQILGQKVEFLVSFYNNEISEKSEIFDDQFSVERPDGSNFTLKIRSTKLEDSAMYFCASSDRSGGYTFGSGTRLTVV.

The gene calls are TRBV5-1 and TRBJ1-5, with 7 nucleotides matching TRBD1. Germline loops: CDR1 SGHRS, CDR2 YFSETQ. Losses at the gene ends were 0 bases for V and 4 bases for J; bases not matched to a gene: 4. This CDR3 region has 15 residues. The DNA for the CDR3 is TGCGCCAGCAGCTTGGCCTCAGGGGGGAATCAGCCCCAGCATTTT. Its translation is CASSLASGGNQPQHF.

This clone was seen a few times. V is TRBV6-6 and J is TRBJ1-2, with 8 bases aligning to TRBD1. The CDR3 has 12 residues. Germline CDR1 reads MNHNY; CDR2 reads SVGAGI (reference sequence). Trimming removed 4 bases from V and 6 bases from J; junction bases left unmatched: 1. CDR3 region: CASSSTGDGYTF. CDR3 nucleotides: TGTGCCAGCAGTTCGACAGGGGATGGCTACACCTTC.

The genes are TRBV5-6 and TRBJ1-2; 10 bases fit TRBD1. Germline values: CDR1 SGHDT, CDR2 YYEEEE. J was trimmed by 4 bases and V by 3 bases; bases with no gene match: 3. The CDR3 totals 14 residues. CDR3 nucleotides: TGTGCCAGCAGCTCGGACAGGGGGATCTATGGCTACACCTTC. This sequence encodes CASSSDRGIYGYTF. Supplemented by reference TRBV5-6 and TRBJ1-2, the full variable domain reads DAGVTQSPTHLIKTRGQQVTLRCSPKSGHDTVSWYQQALGQGPQFIFQYYEEEERQRGNFPDRFSGHQFPNYSSELNVNALLLGDSALYLCASSSDRGIYGYTFGSGTRLTVV.

This chain links TRBV6-5 with TRBJ1-5, with TRBD1 matching over 8 bases. The CDR3 extends over 14 amino acids. The J segment lost 7 bases and the V segment lost 5 bases, leaving 7 bases of the junction unmatched. Germline-derived CDR1 and CDR2 are MNHEY and SVGAGI. This chain's CDR3 is CASSPGGGRQPQHF. The CDR3 DNA is TGTGCCAGCAGTCCAGGGGGCGGGAGACAGCCCCAGCATTTT.

The chain recombines TRBV6-1 with TRBJ1-5; 8 positions match TRBD1. Germline V lookup: CDR1 MNHNS, CDR2 SASEGT. Trimming removed 3 bases from V and 7 bases from J; junction bases left unmatched: 17. There are 18 residues in the CDR3. The CDR3 protein is CASSDPHGQGDVRQPQHF. CDR3 coding DNA: TGTGCCAGCAGTGACCCCCACGGACAGGGCGACGTCAGGCAGCCCCAGCATTTT.